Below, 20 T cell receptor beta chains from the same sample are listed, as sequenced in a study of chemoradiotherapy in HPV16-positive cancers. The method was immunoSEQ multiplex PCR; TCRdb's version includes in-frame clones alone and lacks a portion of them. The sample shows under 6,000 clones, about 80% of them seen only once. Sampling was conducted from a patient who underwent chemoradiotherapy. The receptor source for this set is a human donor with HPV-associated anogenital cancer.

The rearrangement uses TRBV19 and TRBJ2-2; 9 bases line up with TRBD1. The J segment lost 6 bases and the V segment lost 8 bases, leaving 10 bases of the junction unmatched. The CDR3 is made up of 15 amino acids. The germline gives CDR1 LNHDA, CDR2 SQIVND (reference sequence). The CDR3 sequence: CASRQGEVEAGELFF. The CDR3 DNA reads TGTGCCAGTCGACAGGGGGAGGTTGAGGCCGGGGAGCTGTTTTTT.

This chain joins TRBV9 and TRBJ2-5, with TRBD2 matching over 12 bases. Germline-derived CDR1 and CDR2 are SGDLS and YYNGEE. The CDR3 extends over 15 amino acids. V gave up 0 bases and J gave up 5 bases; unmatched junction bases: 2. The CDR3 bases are TGTGCCAGCAGCGTAGGTCTAGCGGGGGGGGAGACCCAGTACTTC. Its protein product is CASSVGLAGGETQYF.

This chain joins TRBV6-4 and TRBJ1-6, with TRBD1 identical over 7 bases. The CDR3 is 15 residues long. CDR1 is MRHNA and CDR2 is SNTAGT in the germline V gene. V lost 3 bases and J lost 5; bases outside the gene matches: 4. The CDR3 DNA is TGTGCCAGCAGTGAGGGGACAGCAAATAATTCACCCCTCCACTTT. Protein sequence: CASSEGTANNSPLHF.

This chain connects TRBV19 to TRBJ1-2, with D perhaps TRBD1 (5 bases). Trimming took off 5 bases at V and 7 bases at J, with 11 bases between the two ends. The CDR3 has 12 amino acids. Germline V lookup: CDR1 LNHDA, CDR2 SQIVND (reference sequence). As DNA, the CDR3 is TGTGCCAGTAGTGGGACCGGACGTGGCTACACCTTC. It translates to CASSGTGRGYTF.

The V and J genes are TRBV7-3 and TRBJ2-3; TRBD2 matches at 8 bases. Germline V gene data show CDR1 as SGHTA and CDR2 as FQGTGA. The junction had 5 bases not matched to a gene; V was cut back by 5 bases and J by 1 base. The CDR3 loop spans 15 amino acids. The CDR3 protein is CASSEPTSGTDTQYF. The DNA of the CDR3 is TGTGCCAGCAGCGAGCCGACTAGCGGCACAGATACGCAGTATTTT.

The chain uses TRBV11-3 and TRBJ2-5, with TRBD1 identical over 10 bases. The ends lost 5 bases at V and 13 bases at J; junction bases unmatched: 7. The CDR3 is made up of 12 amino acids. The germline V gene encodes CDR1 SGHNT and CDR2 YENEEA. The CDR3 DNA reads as TGTGCCAGCAGCCAACGACAGGGGGCTTCGTACTTC. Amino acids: CASSQRQGASYF.

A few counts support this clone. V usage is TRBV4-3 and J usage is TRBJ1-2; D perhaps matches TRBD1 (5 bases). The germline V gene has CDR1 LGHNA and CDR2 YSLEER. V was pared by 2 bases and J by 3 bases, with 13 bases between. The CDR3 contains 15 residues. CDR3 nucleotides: TGCGCCAGCAGCCAAAACCTCCCAGGGTACTATGGCTACACCTTC. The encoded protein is CASSQNLPGYYGYTF.

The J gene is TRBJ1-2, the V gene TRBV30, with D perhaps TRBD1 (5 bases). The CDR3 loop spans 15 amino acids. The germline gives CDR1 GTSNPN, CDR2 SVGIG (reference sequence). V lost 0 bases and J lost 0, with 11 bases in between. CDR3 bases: TGTGCCTGGAGTGTAACGGGCAGGGCTAACTATGGCTACACCTTC. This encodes CAWSVTGRANYGYTF.

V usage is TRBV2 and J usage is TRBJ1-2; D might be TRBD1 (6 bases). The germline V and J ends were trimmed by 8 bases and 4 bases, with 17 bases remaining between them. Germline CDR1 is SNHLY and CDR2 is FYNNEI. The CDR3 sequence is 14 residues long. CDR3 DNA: TGTGCCAGCGGAGGGGGGGCTTCCTCCTATGGCTACACCTTC. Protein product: CASGGGASSYGYTF.

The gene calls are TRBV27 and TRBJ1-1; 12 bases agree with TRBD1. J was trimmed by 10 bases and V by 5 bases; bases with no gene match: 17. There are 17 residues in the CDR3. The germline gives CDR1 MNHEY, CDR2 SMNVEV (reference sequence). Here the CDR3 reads CASSLESAGQGARGAFF. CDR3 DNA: TGTGCCAGCAGTCTCGAGTCAGCGGGACAGGGGGCAAGAGGAGCTTTCTTT.

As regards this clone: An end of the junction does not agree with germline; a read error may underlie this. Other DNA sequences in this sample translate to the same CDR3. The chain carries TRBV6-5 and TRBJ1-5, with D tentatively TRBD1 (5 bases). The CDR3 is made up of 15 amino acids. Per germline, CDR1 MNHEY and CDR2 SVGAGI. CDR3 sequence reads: CASSPGLLSGQPQHF. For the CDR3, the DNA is TGTGCTAGCAGTCCGGGACTCCTTTCTGGTCAGCCCCAGCATTTT.

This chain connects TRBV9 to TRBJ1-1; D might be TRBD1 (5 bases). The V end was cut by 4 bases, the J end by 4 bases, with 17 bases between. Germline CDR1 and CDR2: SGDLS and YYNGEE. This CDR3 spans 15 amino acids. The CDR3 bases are TGTGCCAGCAGCCCAAGAAGAGGGGTGAGCACTGAAGCTTTCTTT. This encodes CASSPRRGVSTEAFF.

CDR3 region: CASSNRQGSDEQYF. Here the CDR3 DNA reads TGTGCCAGCAGCAACAGACAGGGGTCGGACGAGCAGTACTTC. The genes are TRBV11-1 and TRBJ2-7; the match to TRBD1 covers 8 bases. V lost 5 bases, J lost 5 bases, and 8 bases stayed unmatched. The CDR3 is made up of 14 amino acids. Germline V gene data show CDR1 as SGHAT and CDR2 as FQDESV (reference sequence).

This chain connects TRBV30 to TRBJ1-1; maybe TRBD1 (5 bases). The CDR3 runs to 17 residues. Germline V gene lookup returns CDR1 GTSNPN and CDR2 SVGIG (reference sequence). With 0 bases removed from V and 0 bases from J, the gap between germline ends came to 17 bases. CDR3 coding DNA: TGTGCCTGGAGTGTACTGTTCCAGACAGACCTGAACACTGAAGCTTTCTTT. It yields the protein CAWSVLFQTDLNTEAFF.

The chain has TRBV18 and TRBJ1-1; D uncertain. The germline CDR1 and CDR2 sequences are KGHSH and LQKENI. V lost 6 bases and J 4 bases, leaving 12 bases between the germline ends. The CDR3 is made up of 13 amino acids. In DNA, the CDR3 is TGTGCCAGCTCCCTCGGGGAGCTCACTGAAGCTTTCTTT. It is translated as CASSLGELTEAFF. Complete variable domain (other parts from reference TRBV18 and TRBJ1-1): NAGVMQNPRHLVRRRGQEARLRCSPMKGHSHVYWYRQLPEEGLKFMVYLQKENIIDESGMPKERFSAEFPKEGPSILRIQQVVRGDSAAYFCASSLGELTEAFFGQGTRLTVV.

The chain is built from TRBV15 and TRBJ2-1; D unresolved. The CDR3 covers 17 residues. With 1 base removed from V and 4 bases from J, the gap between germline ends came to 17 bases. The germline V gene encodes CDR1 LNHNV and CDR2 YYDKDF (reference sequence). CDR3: CATSRGHARDGYNEQFF. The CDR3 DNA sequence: TGTGCCACCAGCAGAGGCCACGCTAGAGACGGGTACAATGAGCAGTTCTTC.

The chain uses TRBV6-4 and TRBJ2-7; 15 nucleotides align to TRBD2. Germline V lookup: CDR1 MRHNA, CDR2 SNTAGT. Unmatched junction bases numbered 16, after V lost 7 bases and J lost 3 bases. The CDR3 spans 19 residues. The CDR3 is CASTYPGLAGGPEHYEQYF. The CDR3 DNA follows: TGTGCCAGCACTTACCCAGGACTAGCGGGAGGGCCTGAACACTACGAGCAGTACTTC.

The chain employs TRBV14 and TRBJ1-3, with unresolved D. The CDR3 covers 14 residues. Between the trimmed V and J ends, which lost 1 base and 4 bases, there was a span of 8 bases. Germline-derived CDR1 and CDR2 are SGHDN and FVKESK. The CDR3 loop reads CASSQVSAGNTIYF. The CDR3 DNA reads TGTGCCAGCAGCCAAGTCAGCGCAGGAAACACCATATATTTT.

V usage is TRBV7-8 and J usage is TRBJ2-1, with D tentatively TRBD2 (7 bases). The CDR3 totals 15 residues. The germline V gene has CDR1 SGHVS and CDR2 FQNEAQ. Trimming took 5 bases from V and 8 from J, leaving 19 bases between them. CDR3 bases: TGTGCCAGCAGCACAAGGAGGGGGGGCGTCTATGAGCAGTTCTTC. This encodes CASSTRRGGVYEQFF.

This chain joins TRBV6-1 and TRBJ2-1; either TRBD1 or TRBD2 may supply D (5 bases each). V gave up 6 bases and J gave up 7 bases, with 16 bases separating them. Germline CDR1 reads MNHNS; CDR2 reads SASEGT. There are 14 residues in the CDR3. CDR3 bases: TGTGCCAGCAGGGGACCAACTGGGGGAAATGAGCAGTTCTTC. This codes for CASRGPTGGNEQFF.